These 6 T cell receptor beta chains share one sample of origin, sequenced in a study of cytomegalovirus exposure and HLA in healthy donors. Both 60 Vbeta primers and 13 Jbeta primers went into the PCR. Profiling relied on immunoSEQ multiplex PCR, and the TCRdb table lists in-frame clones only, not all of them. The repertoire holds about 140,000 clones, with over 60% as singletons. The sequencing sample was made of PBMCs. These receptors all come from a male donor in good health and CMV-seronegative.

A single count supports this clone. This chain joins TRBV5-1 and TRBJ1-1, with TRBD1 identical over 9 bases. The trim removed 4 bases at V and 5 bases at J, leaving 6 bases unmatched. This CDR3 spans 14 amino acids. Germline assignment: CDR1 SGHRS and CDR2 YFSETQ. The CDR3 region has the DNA TGCGCCAGCAGCGCACAGGGGGCGGATACTGAAGCTTTCTTT. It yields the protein CASSAQGADTEAFF.

CDR3 bases: TGTGCCAGCAGTGAGGCGCCGGGGAGCTCCTACGAGCAGTACTTC. Amino acids: CASSEAPGSSYEQYF. J is TRBJ2-7 and V is TRBV6-1, with a possible D match to TRBD2 (5 bases). CDR3 length: 15 amino acids. CDR1 MNHNS and CDR2 SASEGT come from the germline V gene. V was trimmed by 3 bases and J by 0 bases, leaving 12 bases between them.

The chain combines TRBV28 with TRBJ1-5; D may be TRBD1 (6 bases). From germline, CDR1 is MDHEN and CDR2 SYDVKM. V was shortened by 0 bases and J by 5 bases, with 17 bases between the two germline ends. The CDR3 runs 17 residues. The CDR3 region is CASSLWSVDRPYQPQHF. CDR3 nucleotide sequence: TGTGCCAGCAGTTTATGGTCCGTGGACAGACCTTATCAGCCCCAGCATTTT.

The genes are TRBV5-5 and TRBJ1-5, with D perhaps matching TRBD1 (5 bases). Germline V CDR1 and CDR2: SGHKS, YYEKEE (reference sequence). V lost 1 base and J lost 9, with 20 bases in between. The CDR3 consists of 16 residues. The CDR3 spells CASSLFSGSWRGPQHF. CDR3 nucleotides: TGTGCCAGCAGCTTGTTTTCAGGGTCCTGGAGGGGGCCCCAGCATTTT.

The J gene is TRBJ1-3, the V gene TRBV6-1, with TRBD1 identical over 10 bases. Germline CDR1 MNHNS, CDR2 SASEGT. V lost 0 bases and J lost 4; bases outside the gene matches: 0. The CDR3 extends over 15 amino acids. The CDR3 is CASSEATGGGNTIYF. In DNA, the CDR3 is TGTGCCAGCAGTGAAGCGACAGGGGGCGGAAACACCATATATTTT.

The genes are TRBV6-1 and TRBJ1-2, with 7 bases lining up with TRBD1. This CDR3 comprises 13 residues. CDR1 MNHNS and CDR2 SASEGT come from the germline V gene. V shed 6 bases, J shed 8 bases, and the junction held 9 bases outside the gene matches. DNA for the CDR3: TGTGCCAGCAGAGACAACAGGGGTAGGGGCTACACCTTC. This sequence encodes CASRDNRGRGYTF.